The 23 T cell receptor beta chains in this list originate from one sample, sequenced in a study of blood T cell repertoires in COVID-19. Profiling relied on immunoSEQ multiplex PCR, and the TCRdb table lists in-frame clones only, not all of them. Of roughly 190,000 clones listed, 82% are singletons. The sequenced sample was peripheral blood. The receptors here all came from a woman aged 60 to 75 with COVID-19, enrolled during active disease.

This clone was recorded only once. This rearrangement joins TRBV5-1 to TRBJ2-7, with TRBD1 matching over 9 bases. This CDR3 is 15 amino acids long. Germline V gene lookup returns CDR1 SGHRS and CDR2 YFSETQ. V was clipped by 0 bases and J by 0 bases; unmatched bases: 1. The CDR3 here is CASSLGDRDSYEQYF. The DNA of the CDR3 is TGCGCCAGCAGCTTGGGGGACAGGGACTCCTACGAGCAGTACTTC.

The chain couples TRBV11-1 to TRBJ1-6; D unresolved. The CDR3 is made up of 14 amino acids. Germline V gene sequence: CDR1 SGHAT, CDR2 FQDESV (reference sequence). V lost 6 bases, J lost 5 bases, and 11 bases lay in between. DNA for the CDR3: TGTGCCAGCAGTTCATTCGGGAATAATTCACCCCTCCACTTT. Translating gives CASSSFGNNSPLHF.

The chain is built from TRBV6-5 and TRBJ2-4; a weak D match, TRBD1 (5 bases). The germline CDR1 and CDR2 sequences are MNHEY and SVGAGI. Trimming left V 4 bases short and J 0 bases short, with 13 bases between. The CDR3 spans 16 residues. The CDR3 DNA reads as TGTGCCAGCAGTTCTCTGACAGCCTTAGCCAAAAACATTCAGTACTTC. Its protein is CASSSLTALAKNIQYF.

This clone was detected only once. This CDR3 is CASSTQGDTEAFF. The CDR3 DNA reads TGTGCCAGTAGTACCCAGGGGGACACTGAAGCTTTCTTT. J is TRBJ1-1 and V is TRBV19, with 7 bases lining up with TRBD1. V shed 4 bases, J shed 3 bases, and the junction held 2 bases outside the gene matches. The CDR3 sequence is 13 residues long. CDR1 LNHDA and CDR2 SQIVND come from the germline V gene (reference sequence).

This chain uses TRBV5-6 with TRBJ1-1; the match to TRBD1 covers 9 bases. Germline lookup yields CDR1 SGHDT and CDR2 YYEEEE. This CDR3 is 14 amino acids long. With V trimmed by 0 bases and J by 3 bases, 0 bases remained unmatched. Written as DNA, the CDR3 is TGTGCCAGCAGCTTGGGGGACAGGGACACTGAAGCTTTCTTT. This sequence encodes CASSLGDRDTEAFF.

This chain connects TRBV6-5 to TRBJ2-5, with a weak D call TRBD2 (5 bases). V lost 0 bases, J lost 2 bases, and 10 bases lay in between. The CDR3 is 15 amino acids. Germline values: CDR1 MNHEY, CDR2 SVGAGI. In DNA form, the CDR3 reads TGTGCCAGCAGTTACTCGATGAGGGATCAAGAGACCCAGTACTTC. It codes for CASSYSMRDQETQYF.

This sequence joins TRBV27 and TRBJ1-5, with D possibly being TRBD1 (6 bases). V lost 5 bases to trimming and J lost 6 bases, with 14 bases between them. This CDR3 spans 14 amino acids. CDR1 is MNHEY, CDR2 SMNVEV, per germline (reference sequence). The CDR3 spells CASSQGWGPQPQHF. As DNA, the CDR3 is TGTGCCAGCAGTCAGGGATGGGGGCCTCAGCCCCAGCATTTT.

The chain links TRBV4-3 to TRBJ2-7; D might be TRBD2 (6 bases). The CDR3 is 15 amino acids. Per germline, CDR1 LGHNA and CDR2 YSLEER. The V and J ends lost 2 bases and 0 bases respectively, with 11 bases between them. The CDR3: CASSQYGGTSYEQYF. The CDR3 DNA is TGCGCCAGCAGCCAATACGGGGGTACCTCCTACGAGCAGTACTTC.

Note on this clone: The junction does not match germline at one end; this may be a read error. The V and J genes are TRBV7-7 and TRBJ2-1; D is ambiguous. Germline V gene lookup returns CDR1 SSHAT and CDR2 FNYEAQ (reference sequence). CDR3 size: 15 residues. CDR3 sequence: CASSVDTNYHNEQFF. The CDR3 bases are TGTGCTAGCAGCGTAGACACGAACTACCACAATGAGCAGTTCTTC.

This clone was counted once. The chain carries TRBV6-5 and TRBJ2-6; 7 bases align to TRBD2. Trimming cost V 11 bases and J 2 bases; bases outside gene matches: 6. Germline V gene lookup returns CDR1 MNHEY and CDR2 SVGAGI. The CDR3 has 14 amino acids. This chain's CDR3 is CASRAGAGANVLTF. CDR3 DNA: TGTGCCTCCCGGGCGGGGGCTGGGGCCAACGTCCTGACTTTC.

The CDR3 reads CATRGSGTDEQFF. The CDR3, as DNA: TGTGCCACCAGGGGTAGCGGGACGGATGAGCAGTTCTTC. This chain connects TRBV30 to TRBJ2-1; 8 positions agree with TRBD2. V gave up 8 bases and J gave up 8 bases; unmatched junction bases: 11. The length of the CDR3 is 13 residues. Looked up from germline, CDR1 is GTSNPN and CDR2 is SVGIG (reference sequence).

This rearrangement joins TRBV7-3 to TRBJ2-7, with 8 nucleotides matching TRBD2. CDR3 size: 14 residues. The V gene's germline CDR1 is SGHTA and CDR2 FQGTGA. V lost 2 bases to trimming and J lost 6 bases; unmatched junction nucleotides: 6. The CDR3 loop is CASSLSGGPGEQYF. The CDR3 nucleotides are TGTGCCAGCAGCTTATCGGGAGGGCCGGGCGAGCAGTACTTC.

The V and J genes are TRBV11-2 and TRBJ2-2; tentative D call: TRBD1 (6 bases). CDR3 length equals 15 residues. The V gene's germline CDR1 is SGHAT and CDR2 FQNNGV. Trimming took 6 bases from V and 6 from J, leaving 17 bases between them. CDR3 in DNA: TGTGCCAGCAGTCCCGACAGGTTCGGGGCCGGGGAGCTGTTTTTT. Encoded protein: CASSPDRFGAGELFF.

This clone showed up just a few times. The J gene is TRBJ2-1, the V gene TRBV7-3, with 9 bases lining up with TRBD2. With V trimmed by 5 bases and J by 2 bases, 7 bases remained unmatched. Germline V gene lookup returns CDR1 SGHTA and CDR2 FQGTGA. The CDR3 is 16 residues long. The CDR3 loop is CASSRISGRPYNEQFF. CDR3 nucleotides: TGTGCCAGCAGCAGAATCAGCGGGAGGCCCTACAATGAGCAGTTCTTC.

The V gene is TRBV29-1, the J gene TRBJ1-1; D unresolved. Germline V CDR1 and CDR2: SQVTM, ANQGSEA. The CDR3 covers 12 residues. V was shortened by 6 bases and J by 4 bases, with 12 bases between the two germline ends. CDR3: CSVKEEGTEAFF. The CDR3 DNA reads TGCAGCGTGAAAGAGGAAGGCACTGAAGCTTTCTTT.

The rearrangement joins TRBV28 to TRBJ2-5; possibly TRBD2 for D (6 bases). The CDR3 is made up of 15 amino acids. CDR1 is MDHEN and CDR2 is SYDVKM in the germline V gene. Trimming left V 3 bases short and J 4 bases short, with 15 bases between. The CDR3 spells CASSFSTPGGETQYF. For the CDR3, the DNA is TGTGCCAGCAGTTTTAGTACTCCCGGGGGAGAGACCCAGTACTTC.

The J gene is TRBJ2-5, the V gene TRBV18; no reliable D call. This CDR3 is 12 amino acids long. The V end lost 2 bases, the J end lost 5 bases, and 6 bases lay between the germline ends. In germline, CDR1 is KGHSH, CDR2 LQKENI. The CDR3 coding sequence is TGTGCCAGCTCACCATTTTCTGAGACCCAGTACTTC. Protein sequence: CASSPFSETQYF.

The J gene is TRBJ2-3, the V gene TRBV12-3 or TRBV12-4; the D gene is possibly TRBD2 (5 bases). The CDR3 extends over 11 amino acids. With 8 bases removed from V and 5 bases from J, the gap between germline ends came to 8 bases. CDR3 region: CASGLGDTQYF. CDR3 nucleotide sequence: TGTGCCAGCGGACTGGGAGATACGCAGTATTTT.

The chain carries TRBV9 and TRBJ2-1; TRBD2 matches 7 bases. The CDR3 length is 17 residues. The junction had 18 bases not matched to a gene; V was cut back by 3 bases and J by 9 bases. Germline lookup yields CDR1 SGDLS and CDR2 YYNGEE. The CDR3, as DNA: TGTGCCAGCAGCGCGGGGGGACTAAGAGGAATATTTGGTGAGCAGTTCTTC. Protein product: CASSAGGLRGIFGEQFF.

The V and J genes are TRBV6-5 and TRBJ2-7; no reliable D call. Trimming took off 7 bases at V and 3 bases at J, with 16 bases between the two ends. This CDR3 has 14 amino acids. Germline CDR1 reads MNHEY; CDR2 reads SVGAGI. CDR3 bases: TGTGCCAGCACCCTGAGTAGCCGGAACTACGAGCAGTACTTC. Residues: CASTLSSRNYEQYF.

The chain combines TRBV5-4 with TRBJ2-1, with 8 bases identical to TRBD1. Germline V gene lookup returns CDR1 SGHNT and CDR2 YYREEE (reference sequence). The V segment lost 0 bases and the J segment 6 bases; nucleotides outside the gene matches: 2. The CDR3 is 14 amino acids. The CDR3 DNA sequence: TGTGCCAGCAGCTTGGGGGGACAGGTCAATGAGCAGTTCTTC. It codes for CASSLGGQVNEQFF.

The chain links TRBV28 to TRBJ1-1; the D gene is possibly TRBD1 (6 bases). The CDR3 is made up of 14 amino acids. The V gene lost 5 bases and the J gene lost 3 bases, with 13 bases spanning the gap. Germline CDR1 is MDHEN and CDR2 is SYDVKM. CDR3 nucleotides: TGTGCCAGCAGTCTACAGGGCCCTCACACTGAAGCTTTCTTT. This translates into CASSLQGPHTEAFF.

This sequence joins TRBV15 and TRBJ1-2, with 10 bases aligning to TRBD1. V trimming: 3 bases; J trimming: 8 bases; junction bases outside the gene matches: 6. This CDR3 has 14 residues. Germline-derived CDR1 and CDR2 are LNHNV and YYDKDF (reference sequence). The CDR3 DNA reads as TGTGCCACCAGCAGTCCGGGACAGGGGAGAGGCTACACCTTC. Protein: CATSSPGQGRGYTF.